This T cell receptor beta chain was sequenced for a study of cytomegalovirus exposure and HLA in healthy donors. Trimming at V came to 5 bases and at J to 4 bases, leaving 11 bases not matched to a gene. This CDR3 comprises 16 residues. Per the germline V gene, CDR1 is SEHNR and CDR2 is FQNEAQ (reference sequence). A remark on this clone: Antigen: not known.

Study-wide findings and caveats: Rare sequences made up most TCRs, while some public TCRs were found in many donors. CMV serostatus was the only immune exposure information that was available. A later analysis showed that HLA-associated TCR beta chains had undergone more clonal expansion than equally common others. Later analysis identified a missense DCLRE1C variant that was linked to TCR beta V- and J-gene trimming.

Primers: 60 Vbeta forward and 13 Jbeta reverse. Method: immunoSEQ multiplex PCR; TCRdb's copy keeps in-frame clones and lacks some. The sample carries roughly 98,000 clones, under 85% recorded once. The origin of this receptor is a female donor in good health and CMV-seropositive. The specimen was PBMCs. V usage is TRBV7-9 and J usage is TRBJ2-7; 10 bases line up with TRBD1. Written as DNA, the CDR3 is TGTGCCAGCAGCCCCCAACCGGGACAGGGGACATACGAGCAGTACTTC. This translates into CASSPQPGQGTYEQYF.